This TCR beta chain was found in a study of T cell repertoires in cytomegalovirus infection (dated by TCRdb to the late 2010s). Describing the broader study: Peptide stimulations targeted recently identified HLA-C-restricted CMV epitopes, whose presentation resists viral immunomodulation, together with well-studied HLA-B-restricted epitopes. Donor HLA type was relevant to the analysis, as public TCR beta signatures indicated carriage of CMV infection together with the matching HLA type. What the study reported, not specific to this receptor: The ex vivo response was dominated by HLA-C-restricted CMV-specific TCR beta clonotypes, which also provided the single most frequent clonotype in two of eight donors. Cumulative frequency of public TCR beta family members discriminated carriers of CMV infection plus the relevant HLA type in this cohort and an independent 352-donor cohort.

The sequencing machine was an Illumina HiSeq 1500. Starting from the raw public reads, TCRdb applied fastp trimming at Q25, assembled clones with MiXCR and retained in-frame beta chains. CDR3 protein sequences are deduplicated, and each keeps its most common genes and DNA. This sample comprises roughly 920,000 distinct CDR3 sequences, approximately 31% of them detected only once. The ten biggest clones cover 11% to 15% of the sample. This clonotype was detected a few times. Its recognized antigen is unknown. Base qualities are not at hand, and no much larger clone is one base apart. The treatment or condition label of this sample denotes: in vitro stimulation with specific CMV peptide epitopes to enrich CMV-specific T cells. The CDR3 spans 17 residues, from the cysteine through the phenylalanine. Only the CDR3 region is kept as DNA, spanning 51 bases read in frame from base 1. According to the germline V gene, CDR1 reads LGHNA and CDR2 reads YNFKEQ. The junction shows trimming of 0 bases on V and 7 bases on J, plus 19 bases between the germline ends.

The sequences come from cultured CD8+ T cells from PBMCs, collected from culture after CMV antigen stimulation. This clonotype was sampled from a human donor in good health (CMV status not recorded). Some clones in this sample may be carry-over from other donors' samples. The chain is made from TRBV4-2 and TRBJ2-1, with TRBD2 as a weak D call on 6 bases. The CDR3 corresponds to CASSQDTASAGLNEQFF. The nucleotide sequence reads as follows: TGTGCCAGCAGCCAAGATACGGCTAGCGCGGGGTTGAATGAGCAGTTCTTC.